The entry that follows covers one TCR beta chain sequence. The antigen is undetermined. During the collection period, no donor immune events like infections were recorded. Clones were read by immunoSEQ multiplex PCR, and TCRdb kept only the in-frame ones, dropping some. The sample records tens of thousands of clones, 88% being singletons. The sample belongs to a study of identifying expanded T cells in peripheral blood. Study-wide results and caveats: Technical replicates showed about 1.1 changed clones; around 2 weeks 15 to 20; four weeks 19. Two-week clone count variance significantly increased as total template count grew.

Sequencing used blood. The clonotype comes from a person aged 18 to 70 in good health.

CDR3 loop: CATIGEGNTEAFF. CDR3 in DNA: TGTGCCACTATAGGGGAGGGGAACACTGAAGCTTTCTTT. The chain has TRBV19 and TRBJ1-1; tentatively, D is TRBD1 (5 bases). Germline assignment: CDR1 LNHDA and CDR2 SQIVND (reference sequence). The CDR3 runs 13 residues. Trimming shortened V by 10 bases and J by 1 base, and 13 bases separated the two germline ends.